This note documents a single TCR beta chain sequence. This record belongs to a study of response to subunit inactivated influenza vaccine. TCRdb re-called the RT-PCR reads with MiXCR, one entry per CDR3 protein. The repertoire consists of roughly 620,000 distinct CDR3 sequences, with around 11% occurring once and the leading ten covering approximately 9.9%. The CDR3 length is 14 residues. With 4 bases clipped from V and 3 bases from J, the junction kept 6 bases outside the gene matches. CDR1 and CDR2 (germline): SGHKS, YYEKEE (reference sequence). These records were also assigned to another study, of T cells expressing NK-cell markers. That paper adds: The TCR beta cDNA came from 5'RACE template switching with UMIs. The TCR beta repertoires were obtained from sorted CD3+CD56+NKG2C+, CD3+CD56+NKG2C- and CD3+CD56-NKG2C+ T cells. Among eight sequenced donors, seven carried HCMV seropositivity while one was seronegative. Several of the experiments relied on an anti-gamma-delta TCR antibody so that only alpha-beta TCR T cells were sorted. Several donors' CD3+CD56-NKG2C+ cells were dominated by the same clonotypes.

Sample: PBMCs from blood, taken on the day of vaccination. The receptor's source is a man in his fifties or sixties who received an inactivated influenza vaccine. The chain is built from TRBV5-5 and TRBJ2-5; 7 bases agree with TRBD1. CDR3 in amino acids: CASSQGQVKETQYF. The CDR3 DNA reads TGTGCCAGCAGCCAAGGACAGGTCAAAGAGACCCAGTACTTC. Supplemented by reference TRBV5-5 and TRBJ2-5, the full variable domain reads DAGVTQSPTHLIKTRGQQVTLRCSPISGHKSVSWYQQVLGQGPQFIFQYYEKEERGRGNFPDRFSARQFPNYSSELNVNALLLGDSALYLCASSQGQVKETQYFGPGTRLLVL.